The 12 T cell receptor beta chains listed next were all sequenced from one sample in a study of cytomegalovirus exposure and HLA in healthy donors. The PCR made use of 60 Vbeta and 13 Jbeta primers. Data came from immunoSEQ multiplex PCR; TCRdb stores just in-frame clones and leaves some out. The table lists around 200,000 clones, 70% to 85% of them singletons. Sequencing input: PBMCs. All receptors come from a woman aged 35 to 49 in good health and CMV-seronegative.

V usage is TRBV6-1 and J usage is TRBJ1-6; 7 bases fit TRBD1. The V and J ends lost 4 bases and 9 bases, in that order; junction bases with no gene match: 3. The CDR3 has 13 amino acids. Germline CDR1 and CDR2: MNHNS and SASEGT. CDR3 protein: CASSGPGGSPLHF. The CDR3 DNA is TGTGCCAGCAGTGGGCCAGGGGGTTCACCCCTCCACTTT.

A single count supports this clone. The gene calls are TRBV9 and TRBJ2-4; 10 bases are a match to TRBD1. Germline V gene sequence: CDR1 SGDLS, CDR2 YYNGEE. The V and J ends lost 3 bases and 7 bases, in that order; junction bases with no gene match: 7. The CDR3 extends over 15 amino acids. The CDR3 sequence: CASSAHETGGNIQYF. For the CDR3, the DNA is TGTGCCAGCAGCGCCCATGAGACAGGGGGCAACATTCAGTACTTC.

This rearrangement joins TRBV7-3 to TRBJ2-2; 8 nucleotides agree with TRBD1. CDR1 and CDR2 from the germline V gene are SGHTA and FQGTGA. CDR3 length equals 15 residues. Unmatched junction bases numbered 3, after V lost 1 base and J lost 5 bases. In DNA, the CDR3 is TGTGCCAGCAGCTTAATAGGGACAGGTACCGGGGAGCTGTTTTTT. It is translated as CASSLIGTGTGELFF.

This chain links TRBV11-2 with TRBJ1-6; TRBD1 might be the D (6 bases). In germline, CDR1 is SGHAT, CDR2 FQNNGV. V lost 0 bases and J 7 bases, leaving 13 bases between the germline ends. This CDR3 is built from 16 residues. The CDR3 here is CASSLEGAMGNSPLHF. CDR3 bases: TGTGCCAGCAGCTTAGAGGGGGCGATGGGAAATTCACCCCTCCACTTT. Full variable domain (missing parts from reference TRBV11-2 and TRBJ1-6): EAGVAQSPRYKIIEKRQSVAFWCNPISGHATLYWYQQILGQGPKLLIQFQNNGVVDDSQLPKDRFSAERLKGVDSTLKIQPAKLEDSAVYLCASSLEGAMGNSPLHFGNGTRLTVT.

This rearrangement joins TRBV7-9 to TRBJ1-6; D unresolved. The CDR3 has 13 residues. Trimming shortened V by 1 base and J by 7 bases, and 5 bases separated the two germline ends. CDR1 and CDR2 (germline): SEHNR, FQNEAQ (reference sequence). CDR3 sequence (DNA): TGTGCCAGCAGCTTAGATGGCAATTCACCCCTCCACTTT. Encoded protein: CASSLDGNSPLHF.

This clone was seen a handful of times. The chain employs TRBV5-4 and TRBJ2-7; D not resolved. The germline gives CDR1 SGHNT, CDR2 YYREEE (reference sequence). CDR3 length equals 13 residues. The V gene lost 4 bases and the J gene lost 5 bases, with 13 bases spanning the gap. CDR3 residues: CASSLTGTDEQYF. CDR3 coding DNA: TGTGCCAGCAGCCTGACGGGTACCGACGAGCAGTACTTC.

This rearrangement joins TRBV6-1 to TRBJ2-3, with 8 bases aligning to TRBD2. The CDR3 covers 18 residues. The trim removed 4 bases at V and 0 bases at J, leaving 12 bases unmatched. Germline values: CDR1 MNHNS, CDR2 SASEGT. CDR3 amino acids: CASSGLAGHNPSTDTQYF. The CDR3 nucleotides read TGTGCCAGCAGTGGCTTAGCGGGACATAACCCTAGCACAGATACGCAGTATTTT.

This clone was detected only once. CDR3 bases: TGTGCCAGCAGCTTAGGCGGGGGGAACTACGAGCAGTACTTC. Protein: CASSLGGGNYEQYF. This rearrangement joins TRBV7-2 to TRBJ2-7, with 8 nucleotides matching TRBD2. Germline assignment: CDR1 SGHTA and CDR2 FQGNSA. Trimming cost V 1 base and J 3 bases; bases outside gene matches: 2. The CDR3 has 14 amino acids. The full variable domain, its missing parts supplied by reference TRBV7-2 and TRBJ2-7, is GAGVSQSPSNKVTEKGKDVELRCDPISGHTALYWYRQSLGQGLEFLIYFQGNSAPDKSGLPSDRFSAERTGGSVSTLTIQRTQQEDSAVYLCASSLGGGNYEQYFGPGTRLTVT.

The rearrangement links TRBV30 to TRBJ1-1, with 7 bases identical to TRBD1. This CDR3 has 16 amino acids. J was trimmed by 8 bases and V by 1 base; bases with no gene match: 16. Germline lookup yields CDR1 GTSNPN and CDR2 SVGIG (reference sequence). This CDR3 is CAWSAFVIRDRKEAFF. The CDR3 bases are TGTGCCTGGAGTGCGTTCGTCATCCGGGACAGAAAGGAAGCTTTCTTT.

This clone was seen a handful of times. This rearrangement joins TRBV6-1 to TRBJ1-1; 10 bases map to TRBD1. The germline CDR1 and CDR2 sequences are MNHNS and SASEGT. The CDR3 covers 16 residues. V was pared by 4 bases and J by 2 bases, with 7 bases of the junction left unmatched. CDR3 residues: CASSATGGMRNTEAFF. In DNA, the CDR3 is TGTGCCAGCAGTGCGACAGGGGGCATGCGTAACACTGAAGCTTTCTTT.

This clone has a handful of counts. This chain connects TRBV29-1 to TRBJ2-3; 9 bases agree with TRBD1. CDR1 is SQVTM and CDR2 is ANQGSEA in the germline V gene. The CDR3 has 13 amino acids. J gave up 3 bases and V 7 bases, and 5 bases lay outside the gene matches. CDR3 in DNA: TGCAGCGGCGACAGGGGGGCGACAGATACGCAGTATTTT. It specifies CSGDRGATDTQYF.

J is TRBJ1-1 and V is TRBV13; D not resolved. CDR3 length: 11 amino acids. Germline CDR1 reads PRHDT; CDR2 reads FYEKMQ (reference sequence). Trimming stripped 8 bases from V and 4 bases from J, with 8 bases between. CDR3 protein: CASSRGTEAFF. The CDR3 bases are TGTGCCAGCTCCCGGGGCACTGAAGCTTTCTTT.